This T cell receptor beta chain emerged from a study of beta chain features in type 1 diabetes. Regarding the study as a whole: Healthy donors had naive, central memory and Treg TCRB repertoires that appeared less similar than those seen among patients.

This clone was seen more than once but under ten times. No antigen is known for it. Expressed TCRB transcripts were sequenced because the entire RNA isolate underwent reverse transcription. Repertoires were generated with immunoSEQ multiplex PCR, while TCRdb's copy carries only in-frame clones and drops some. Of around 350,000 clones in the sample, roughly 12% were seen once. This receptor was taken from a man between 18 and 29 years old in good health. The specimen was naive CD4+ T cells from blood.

The DNA for the CDR3 is TGTGCTAGTGGTCCAGGACCGGGACAGGTCTACAATGAGCAGTTCTTC. The encoded protein is CASGPGPGQVYNEQFF. This chain uses TRBV12-5 with TRBJ2-1; TRBD1 agrees at 8 bases. CDR3 length: 16 residues. Germline CDR1 LGHNT, CDR2 FRNRAP. The V segment lost 5 bases and the J segment 3 bases; nucleotides outside the gene matches: 9.